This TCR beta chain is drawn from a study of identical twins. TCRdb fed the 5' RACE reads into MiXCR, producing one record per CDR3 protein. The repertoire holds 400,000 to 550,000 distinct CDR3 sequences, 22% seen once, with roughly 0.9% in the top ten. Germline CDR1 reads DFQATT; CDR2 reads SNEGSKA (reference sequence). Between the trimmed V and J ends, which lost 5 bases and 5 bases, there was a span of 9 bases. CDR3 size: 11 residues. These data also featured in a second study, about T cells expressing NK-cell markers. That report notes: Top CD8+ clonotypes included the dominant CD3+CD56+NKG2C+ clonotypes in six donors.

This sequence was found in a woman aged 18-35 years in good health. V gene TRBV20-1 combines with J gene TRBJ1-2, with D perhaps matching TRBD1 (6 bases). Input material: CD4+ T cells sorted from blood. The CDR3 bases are TGCAGTGCTCCGGACAGTTATGGCTACACCTTC. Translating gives CSAPDSYGYTF.